This entry is about one TCR beta chain. Its antigen is not identified. This sample's TCRbeta library carried unique molecular identifier barcodes. TCRdb fed the PCR reads into MiXCR, producing one record per CDR3 protein. The sample contains some 200,000 distinct CDR3 sequences, approximately 8% of which appear only once. Trimming took 4 bases from V and 4 from J, leaving 14 bases between them. The CDR3 extends over 14 amino acids. Germline CDR1 SGHRS, CDR2 YFSETQ. This specimen comes from a study of T-cell reconstitution after alpha-beta-depleted transplantation in children. Findings and caveats of the study: Reportedly, only several hundred clones from non-depleted graft cells drove alpha-beta T-cell counts at about two months. By one year post-transplant, T-cell counts and diversity largely arose from T cells that were newly produced. Surviving recipient T cells and thymic progenitors produced the high day-60 TCRbeta diversity seen in some patients.

The TCR originated in a male patient between 2 and 10 years old who had a stem cell transplant for acute myeloid leukemia, so the T cells may come from the graft donor. This rearrangement joins TRBV5-1 to TRBJ2-5; perhaps TRBD1 as D (5 bases). Sequenced here: PBMCs, mostly from graft donor cells, sampled 360 days after TCRalphabeta/CD19-depleted stem cell transplant. The CDR3 DNA reads as TGCGCCAGCAGCCCGTTCCAGGGTCTAGAGACCCAGTACTTC. This encodes CASSPFQGLETQYF.